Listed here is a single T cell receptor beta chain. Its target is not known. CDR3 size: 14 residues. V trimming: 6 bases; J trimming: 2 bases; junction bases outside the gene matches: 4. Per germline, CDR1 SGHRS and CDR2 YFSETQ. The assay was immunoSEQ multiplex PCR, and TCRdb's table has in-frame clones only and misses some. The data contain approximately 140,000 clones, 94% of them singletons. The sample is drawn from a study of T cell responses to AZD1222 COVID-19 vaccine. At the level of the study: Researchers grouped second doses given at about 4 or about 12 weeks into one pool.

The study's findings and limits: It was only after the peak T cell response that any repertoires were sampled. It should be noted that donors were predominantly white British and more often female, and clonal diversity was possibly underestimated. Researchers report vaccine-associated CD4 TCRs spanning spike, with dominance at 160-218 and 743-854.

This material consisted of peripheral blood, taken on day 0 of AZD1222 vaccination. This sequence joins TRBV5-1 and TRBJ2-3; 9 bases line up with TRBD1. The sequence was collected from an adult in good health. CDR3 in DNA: TGCGCCAGCACACAGGGGGCAGTCACAGATACGCAGTATTTT. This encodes CASTQGAVTDTQYF.